The 4 T cell receptor beta chains in this list originate from one sample, sequenced in a study of T cell changes during pregnancy in multiple sclerosis. The assay was immunoSEQ multiplex PCR, and TCRdb's table has in-frame clones only and misses some. The data show about 39,000 clones, with 90% seen just once and around 0.48% held by the top ten. The specimen comprised CD4+ T cells from peripheral blood mononuclear cells, sampled in the first trimester of pregnancy. The receptors were gathered from a female donor in good health, enrolled as a control in a pregnancy study.

The chain combines TRBV28 with TRBJ2-7; possibly TRBD1 for D (6 bases). CDR1 MDHEN and CDR2 SYDVKM come from the germline V gene. V lost 1 base and J lost 0, with 10 bases in between. This CDR3 has 15 amino acids. The CDR3 is CASSLFGTSSYEQYF. DNA for the CDR3: TGTGCCAGCAGTTTATTCGGGACAAGCTCCTACGAGCAGTACTTC.

V and J are TRBV11-3 and TRBJ2-5; perhaps TRBD1 as D (7 bases). This CDR3 has 15 residues. V was pared by 1 base and J by 0 bases, with 9 bases between. Per the germline V gene, CDR1 is SGHNT and CDR2 is YENEEA. CDR3 sequence: CASSLGRGHQETQYF. The CDR3 DNA follows: TGTGCCAGCAGCTTAGGGAGGGGGCACCAAGAGACCCAGTACTTC.

This sequence joins TRBV6-5 and TRBJ2-7, with a tentative D call TRBD2 (6 bases). Germline V lookup: CDR1 MNHEY, CDR2 SVGAGI. The CDR3 runs to 15 residues. Trimming shortened V by 5 bases and J by 0 bases, and 14 bases separated the two germline ends. The CDR3 coding sequence is TGTGCCAGCAGTGGCAGGGTCGGGAGCTCCTACGAGCAGTACTTC. This sequence encodes CASSGRVGSSYEQYF.

The rearrangement joins TRBV11-3 to TRBJ1-6; TRBD1 might be the D (5 bases). The CDR3 totals 13 residues. V was cut by 8 bases and J by 5 bases, with 10 bases left in between. Looked up from germline, CDR1 is SGHNT and CDR2 is YENEEA. CDR3 sequence: CASARQHNSPLHF. In DNA, the CDR3 is TGTGCCAGCGCAAGACAGCATAATTCACCCCTCCACTTT.